This TCR beta chain was identified in a study of graft-versus-host responses after intestinal transplantation. General observations from the study: Declines in HvG clones occurring early post-transplant were associated with peak circulating GvH clone levels. Graft-donor T cell macrochimerism coincided with high graft-versus-host to host-versus-graft clonal ratios in allografts.

Measured with immunoSEQ multiplex PCR; TCRdb has only the in-frame clones, and not every one. The sample consists of about 120,000 clones, about nine tenths of them appearing once. The trim removed 6 bases at V and 2 bases at J, leaving 7 bases unmatched. Germline assignment: CDR1 SNHLY and CDR2 FYNNEI. This CDR3 spans 14 amino acids. Comment on this clone: What it binds is not known.

Sequenced material: unstimulated CD4+ T cells sorted from spleen or lymph node cells, taken before intestinal transplant. The TCR was taken from a human donor who received an intestinal transplant. This chain joins TRBV2 and TRBJ2-7; 7 nucleotides agree with TRBD2. The CDR3 spells CASRQAGHTYEQYF. CDR3 coding DNA: TGTGCCAGCAGACAAGCGGGGCACACCTACGAGCAGTACTTC.